This T cell receptor (beta chain) was observed in a study of cytomegalovirus exposure and HLA in healthy donors. Overall study context: Researchers previously reported finding roughly 120 million unique TCR beta sequences from 170 million or so T cells.

This clone was detected a few times. PCR amplification relied on 60 Vbeta primers (plus 13 Jbeta primers). Clones were read by immunoSEQ multiplex PCR, and TCRdb kept only the in-frame ones, dropping some. The data show over 120,000 clones, 70% to 80% seen once. Sequenced sample: PBMCs. This TCR derives from a woman between 18 and 29 years old in good health and CMV-seropositive.

CDR3 DNA sequence: TGCGCCAGCTCCCTACAGGGGGCGAGTGGCTACACCTTC. Translation: CASSLQGASGYTF. This chain connects TRBV5-1 to TRBJ1-2; 9 bases are a match to TRBD1. Germline V gene sequence: CDR1 SGHRS, CDR2 YFSETQ. V was clipped by 7 bases and J by 7 bases; unmatched bases: 8. The CDR3 extends over 13 amino acids.